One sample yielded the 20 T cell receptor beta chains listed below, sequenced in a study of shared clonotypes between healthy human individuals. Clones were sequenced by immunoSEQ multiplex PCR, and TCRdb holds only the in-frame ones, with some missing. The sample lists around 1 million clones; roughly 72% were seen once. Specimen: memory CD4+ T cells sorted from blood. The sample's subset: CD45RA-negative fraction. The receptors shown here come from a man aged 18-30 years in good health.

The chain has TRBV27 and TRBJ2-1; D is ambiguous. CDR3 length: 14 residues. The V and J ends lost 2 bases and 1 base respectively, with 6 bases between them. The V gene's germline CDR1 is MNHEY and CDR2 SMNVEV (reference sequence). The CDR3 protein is CASSLGRSYNEQFF. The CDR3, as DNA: TGTGCCAGCAGTTTAGGGCGGTCCTACAATGAGCAGTTCTTC.

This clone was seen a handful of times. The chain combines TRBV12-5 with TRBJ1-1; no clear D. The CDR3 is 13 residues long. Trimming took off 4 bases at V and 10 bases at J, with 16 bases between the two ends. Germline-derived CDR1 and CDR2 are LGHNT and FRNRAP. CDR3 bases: TGTGCTAGTGGTTCTAGTGGCTCACCCGGAGCTTTCTTT. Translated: CASGSSGSPGAFF.

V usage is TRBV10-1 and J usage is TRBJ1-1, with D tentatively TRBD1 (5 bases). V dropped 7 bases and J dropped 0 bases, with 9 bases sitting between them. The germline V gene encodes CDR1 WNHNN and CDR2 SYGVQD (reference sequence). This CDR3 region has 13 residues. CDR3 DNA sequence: TGCGCCAGCAAACAGGCCATGAACACTGAAGCTTTCTTT. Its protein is CASKQAMNTEAFF.

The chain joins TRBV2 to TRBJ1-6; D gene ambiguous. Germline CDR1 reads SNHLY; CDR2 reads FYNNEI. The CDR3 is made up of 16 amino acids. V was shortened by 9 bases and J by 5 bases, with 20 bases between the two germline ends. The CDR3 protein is CAREGVGRADNSPLHF. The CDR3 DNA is TGTGCCAGAGAGGGTGTGGGGAGGGCGGATAATTCACCCCTCCACTTT.

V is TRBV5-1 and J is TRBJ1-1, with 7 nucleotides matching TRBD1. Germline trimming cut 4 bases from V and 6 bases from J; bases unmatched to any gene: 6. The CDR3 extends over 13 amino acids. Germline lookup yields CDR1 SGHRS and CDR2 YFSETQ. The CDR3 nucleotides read TGCGCCAGCAGCGTTACAGGGGTGGCTGAAGCTTTCTTT. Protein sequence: CASSVTGVAEAFF.

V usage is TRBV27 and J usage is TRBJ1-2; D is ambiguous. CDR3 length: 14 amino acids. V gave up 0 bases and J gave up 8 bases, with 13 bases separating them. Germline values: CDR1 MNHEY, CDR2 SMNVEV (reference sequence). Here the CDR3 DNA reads TGTGCCAGCAGTTTATCGGTGGGAACGACGGGCTACACCTTC. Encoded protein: CASSLSVGTTGYTF.

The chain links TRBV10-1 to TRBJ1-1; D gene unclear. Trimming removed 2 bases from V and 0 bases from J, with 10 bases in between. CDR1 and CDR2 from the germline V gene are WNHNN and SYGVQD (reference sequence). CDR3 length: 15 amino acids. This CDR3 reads CASSEGARVNTEAFF. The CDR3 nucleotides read TGCGCCAGCAGTGAGGGTGCCAGAGTGAACACTGAAGCTTTCTTT.

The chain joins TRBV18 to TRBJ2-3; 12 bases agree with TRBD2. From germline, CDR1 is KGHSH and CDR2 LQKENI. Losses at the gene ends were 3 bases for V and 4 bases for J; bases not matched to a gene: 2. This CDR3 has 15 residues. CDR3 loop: CASSPPSGGADTQYF. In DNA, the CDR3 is TGTGCCAGCTCACCGCCTAGCGGGGGGGCAGATACGCAGTATTTT.

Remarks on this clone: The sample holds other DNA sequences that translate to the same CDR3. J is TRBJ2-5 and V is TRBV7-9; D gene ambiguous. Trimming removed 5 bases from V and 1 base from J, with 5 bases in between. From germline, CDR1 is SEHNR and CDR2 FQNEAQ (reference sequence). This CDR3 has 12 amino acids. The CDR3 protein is CASSPTQETQYF. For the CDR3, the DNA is TGTGCCAGCAGCCCTACCCAAGAGACCCAGTACTTC.

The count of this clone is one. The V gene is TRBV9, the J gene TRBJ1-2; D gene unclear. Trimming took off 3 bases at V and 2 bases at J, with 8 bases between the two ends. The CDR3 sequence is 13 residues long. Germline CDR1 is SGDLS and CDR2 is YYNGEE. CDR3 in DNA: TGTGCCAGCAGCGGTAGGGTGAACTATGGCTACACCTTC. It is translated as CASSGRVNYGYTF.

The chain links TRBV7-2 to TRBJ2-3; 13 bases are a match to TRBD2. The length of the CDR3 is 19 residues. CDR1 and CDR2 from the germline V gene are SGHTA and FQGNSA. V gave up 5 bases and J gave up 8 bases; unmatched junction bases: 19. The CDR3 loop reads CASSNYATSGRASVGTQYF. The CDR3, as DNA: TGTGCCAGCAGCAACTACGCAACTAGCGGGAGGGCATCAGTAGGTACGCAGTATTTT.

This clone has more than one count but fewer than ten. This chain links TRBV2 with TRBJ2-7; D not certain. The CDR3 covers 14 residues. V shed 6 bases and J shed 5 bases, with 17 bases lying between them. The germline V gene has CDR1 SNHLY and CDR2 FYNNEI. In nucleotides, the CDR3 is TGTGCCAGCAGACCCTTAGAAGGAAAGGACGAGCAGTACTTC. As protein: CASRPLEGKDEQYF.

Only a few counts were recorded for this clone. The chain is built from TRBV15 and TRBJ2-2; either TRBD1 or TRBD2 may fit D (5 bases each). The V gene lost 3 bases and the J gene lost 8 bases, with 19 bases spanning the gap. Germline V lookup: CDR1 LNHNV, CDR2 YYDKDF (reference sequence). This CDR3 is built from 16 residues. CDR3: CATSRELGPNEGELFF. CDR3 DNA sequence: TGTGCCACCAGCAGGGAATTGGGACCAAATGAGGGGGAGCTGTTTTTT.

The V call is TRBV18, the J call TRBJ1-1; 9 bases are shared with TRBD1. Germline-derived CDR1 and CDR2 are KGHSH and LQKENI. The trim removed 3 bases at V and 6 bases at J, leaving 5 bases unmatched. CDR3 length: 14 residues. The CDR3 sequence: CASSPGTGRSEAFF. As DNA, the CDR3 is TGTGCCAGCTCACCCGGGACAGGGAGGTCTGAAGCTTTCTTT.

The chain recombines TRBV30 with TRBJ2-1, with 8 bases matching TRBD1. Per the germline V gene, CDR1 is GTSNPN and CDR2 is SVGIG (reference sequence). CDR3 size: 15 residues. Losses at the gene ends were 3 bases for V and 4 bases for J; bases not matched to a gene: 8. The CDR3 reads CAWSPDRVKYNEQFF. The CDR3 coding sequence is TGTGCCTGGAGCCCGGACAGGGTAAAATACAATGAGCAGTTCTTC.

CDR3 in amino acids: CASSRRTSGNPSSYNEQFF. The CDR3 DNA follows: TGTGCCAGCAGCCGAAGGACTAGCGGGAACCCCAGCTCCTACAATGAGCAGTTCTTC. The chain combines TRBV5-6 with TRBJ2-1; 12 bases align to TRBD2. The length of the CDR3 is 19 residues. Unmatched junction bases numbered 11, after V lost 4 bases and J lost 0 bases. The V gene's germline CDR1 is SGHDT and CDR2 YYEEEE.

The CDR3 sequence: CASSIGTDQTQYF. The CDR3 region has the DNA TGTGCCAGCAGCATCGGGACAGACCAGACCCAGTACTTC. The rearrangement uses TRBV7-3 and TRBJ2-5; 7 bases agree with TRBD1. CDR1 SGHTA and CDR2 FQGTGA come from the germline V gene. This CDR3 is 13 amino acids long. The trim removed 5 bases at V and 6 bases at J, leaving 6 bases unmatched.

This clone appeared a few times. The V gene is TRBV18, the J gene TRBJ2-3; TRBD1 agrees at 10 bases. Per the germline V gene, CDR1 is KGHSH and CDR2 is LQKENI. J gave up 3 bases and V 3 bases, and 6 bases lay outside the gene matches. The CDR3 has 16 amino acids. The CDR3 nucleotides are TGTGCCAGCTCACCTGACAGGGGGCTGATTACAGATACGCAGTATTTT. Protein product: CASSPDRGLITDTQYF. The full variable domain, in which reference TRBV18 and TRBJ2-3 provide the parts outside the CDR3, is NAGVMQNPRHLVRRRGQEARLRCSPMKGHSHVYWYRQLPEEGLKFMVYLQKENIIDESGMPKERFSAEFPKEGPSILRIQQVVRGDSAAYFCASSPDRGLITDTQYFGPGTRLTVL.

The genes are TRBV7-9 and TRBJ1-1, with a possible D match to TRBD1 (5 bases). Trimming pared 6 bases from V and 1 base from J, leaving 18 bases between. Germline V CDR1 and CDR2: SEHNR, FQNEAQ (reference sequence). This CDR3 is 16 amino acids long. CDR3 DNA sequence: TGTGCCAGCAGTAATTGGATGGGGGAATGGAACACTGAAGCTTTCTTT. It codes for CASSNWMGEWNTEAFF.

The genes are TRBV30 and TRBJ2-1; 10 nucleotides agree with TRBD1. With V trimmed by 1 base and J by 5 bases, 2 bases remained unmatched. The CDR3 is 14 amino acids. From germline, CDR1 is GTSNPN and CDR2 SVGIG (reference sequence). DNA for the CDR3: TGTGCCTGGAGTGGGGGACAGGGGCACAATGAGCAGTTCTTC. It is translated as CAWSGGQGHNEQFF.